These 18 T cell receptor beta chains share one sample of origin, sequenced in a study of blood T cell repertoires in COVID-19. TCRdb keeps only in-frame clones here, not all; method: immunoSEQ multiplex PCR. The data contain about 21,000 clones, 80% to 95% of them singletons. Sequences were obtained from peripheral blood. These receptors all stem from a woman between 50 and 59 years old with active COVID-19.

The chain has TRBV24-1 and TRBJ1-1; 9 bases match TRBD1. The CDR3 totals 13 residues. With 7 bases clipped from V and 7 bases from J, the junction kept 6 bases outside the gene matches. The germline gives CDR1 KGHDR, CDR2 SFDVKD. The CDR3 spells CATRPTGGFEAFF. CDR3 sequence (DNA): TGTGCCACCAGACCGACAGGGGGTTTTGAAGCTTTCTTT.

The rearrangement links TRBV7-9 to TRBJ1-3; a weak D match, TRBD1 (5 bases). Trimming left V 7 bases short and J 0 bases short, with 13 bases between. The CDR3 sequence is 15 residues long. Germline V gene data show CDR1 as SEHNR and CDR2 as FQNEAQ (reference sequence). CDR3 in amino acids: CASIRTGYSGNTIYF. CDR3 coding DNA: TGTGCCAGCATTAGAACAGGCTACTCTGGAAACACCATATATTTT.

The J gene is TRBJ1-4, the V gene TRBV27; 8 bases align to TRBD1. The CDR3 is 15 residues long. With V trimmed by 9 bases and J by 8 bases, 14 bases remained unmatched. Germline V gene sequence: CDR1 MNHEY, CDR2 SMNVEV (reference sequence). The CDR3, as DNA: TGTGCCAGTTCCGCAAACAGGGGGTCGGGGGAAAAACTGTTTTTT. Translation: CASSANRGSGEKLFF.

This clone was recorded only once. The rearrangement links TRBV19 to TRBJ2-3, with TRBD1 matching 9 bases. The V gene's germline CDR1 is LNHDA and CDR2 SQIVND (reference sequence). The CDR3 extends over 16 amino acids. V shed 4 bases and J 0 bases; nucleotides not matched to a gene: 5. In DNA form, the CDR3 reads TGTGCCAGTAGTACGAAAGACAGGGGGAGCACAGATACGCAGTATTTT. Protein sequence: CASSTKDRGSTDTQYF.

CDR3 sequence: CASSRRDFNYNEQFF. The CDR3 bases are TGTGCCAGCAGCCGCCGGGACTTTAACTACAATGAGCAGTTCTTC. The chain joins TRBV3-1 (or the pseudogene TRBV3-2) to TRBJ2-1; D is possibly TRBD2 (6 bases). The germline V and J ends were trimmed by 4 bases and 3 bases, with 13 bases remaining between them. Per the germline V gene, CDR1 is LGHDT and CDR2 is YNNKEL (reference sequence). The CDR3 runs 15 residues.

The chain employs TRBV19 and TRBJ1-2, with 11 bases matching TRBD1. The germline V gene encodes CDR1 LNHDA and CDR2 SQIVND (reference sequence). This CDR3 has 16 residues. Unmatched junction bases numbered 8, after V lost 6 bases and J lost 2 bases. CDR3: CASSQPRDRGNYGYTF. The CDR3 DNA reads TGTGCCAGTAGCCAGCCTCGGGACAGGGGGAACTATGGCTACACCTTC.

The table lists this clone with a count of one. The rearrangement links TRBV7-2 to TRBJ1-4; TRBD1 agrees at 9 bases. The trim removed 4 bases at V and 7 bases at J, leaving 7 bases unmatched. This CDR3 is built from 15 residues. Germline V gene sequence: CDR1 SGHTA, CDR2 FQGNSA. The CDR3: CASSSPGQGGEKLFF. CDR3 coding DNA: TGTGCCAGCAGCTCGCCGGGACAGGGTGGTGAAAAACTGTTTTTT. The entire variable domain, with the rest obtained from reference TRBV7-2 and TRBJ1-4, is as follows: GAGVSQSPSNKVTEKGKDVELRCDPISGHTALYWYRQSLGQGLEFLIYFQGNSAPDKSGLPSDRFSAERTGGSVSTLTIQRTQQEDSAVYLCASSSPGQGGEKLFFGSGTQLSVL.

The V and J genes are TRBV7-3 and TRBJ2-1; a possible D gene is TRBD2 (6 bases). CDR1 SGHTA and CDR2 FQGTGA come from the germline V gene. V lost 5 bases to trimming and J lost 6 bases, with 11 bases between them. The CDR3 sequence is 13 residues long. The CDR3 spells CASSVQGGNEQFF. In DNA form, the CDR3 reads TGTGCCAGCAGCGTTCAGGGAGGCAATGAGCAGTTCTTC.

The rearrangement joins TRBV5-6 to TRBJ1-1, with 7 bases matching TRBD1. V shed 1 base, J shed 1 base, and the junction held 1 base outside the gene matches. Germline lookup yields CDR1 SGHDT and CDR2 YYEEEE. The CDR3 has 14 amino acids. CDR3 DNA sequence: TGTGCCAGCAGCTTGCCAGGGGGGAACACTGAAGCTTTCTTT. Residues: CASSLPGGNTEAFF.

V is TRBV18 and J is TRBJ1-5, with no clear D. The length of the CDR3 is 11 residues. From germline, CDR1 is KGHSH and CDR2 LQKENI. The V end lost 8 bases, the J end lost 6 bases, and 8 bases lay between the germline ends. CDR3 DNA: TGTGCCAGCCACCGGGGTCAGCCCCAGCATTTT. Translating it yields CASHRGQPQHF.

V is TRBV19 and J is TRBJ2-4, with D possibly being TRBD2 (6 bases). The CDR3 totals 16 residues. V was cut by 4 bases and J by 6 bases, with 19 bases left in between. CDR1 LNHDA and CDR2 SQIVND come from the germline V gene (reference sequence). The CDR3 loop is CASSTTRRGSSNIQYF. DNA for the CDR3: TGTGCCAGTAGTACCACCCGTCGGGGGAGCTCAAACATTCAGTACTTC.

The chain combines TRBV10-3 with TRBJ2-3, with D possibly TRBD2 on 6 matching bases. Trimming removed 4 bases at V and 7 bases at J, with 21 bases between. The CDR3 extends over 16 amino acids. Germline-derived CDR1 and CDR2 are ENHRY and SYGVKD. CDR3 coding DNA: TGTGCCATCAGTGCCCAATCTAGCGCCATAGTGAATACGCAGTATTTT. Encoded protein: CAISAQSSAIVNTQYF.

The V and J genes are TRBV10-1 and TRBJ2-3; 8 bases fit TRBD1. Germline V gives CDR1 WNHNN, CDR2 SYGVQD (reference sequence). The CDR3 loop spans 13 amino acids. The CDR3 DNA is TGCTCACGGGGCAGGGGGCTTGCAGATACGCAGTATTTT. It yields the protein CSRGRGLADTQYF.

This clone has only one observation. The V and J genes are TRBV12-3 or TRBV12-4 and TRBJ1-1; maybe TRBD1 (5 bases). The germline V and J ends were trimmed by 5 bases and 3 bases, with 10 bases remaining between them. The CDR3 runs to 13 residues. CDR3 sequence (DNA): TGTGCCAGCAGTCCGGGGGGAGACACTGAAGCTTTCTTT. It specifies CASSPGGDTEAFF.

This chain links TRBV2 with TRBJ2-7, with TRBD2 identical over 13 bases. CDR3 length equals 15 residues. From germline, CDR1 is SNHLY and CDR2 FYNNEI. After removal of 5 bases from V and 5 bases from J, the junction contained 6 bases not matched to a gene. The CDR3 bases are TGTGCCAGCAGTTTAGGACTAGCGGGAGTCAACGAGCAGTACTTC. Encoded protein: CASSLGLAGVNEQYF. The entire variable domain, with the rest obtained from reference TRBV2 and TRBJ2-7, is as follows: EPEVTQTPSHQVTQMGQEVILRCVPISNHLYFYWYRQILGQKVEFLVSFYNNEISEKSEIFDDQFSVERPDGSNFTLKIRSTKLEDSAMYFCASSLGLAGVNEQYFGPGTRLTVT.

V is TRBV7-9 and J is TRBJ2-7, with 10 bases that match TRBD2. Germline CDR1 is SEHNR and CDR2 is FQNEAQ (reference sequence). J lost 3 bases, V lost 5 bases, and 10 bases had no gene match. The CDR3 spans 16 residues. The CDR3 nucleotides are TGTGCCAGCAGCACGCCACCGGGACTAGCGATCTACGAGCAGTACTTC. It encodes CASSTPPGLAIYEQYF.

The chain joins TRBV7-2 to TRBJ2-2; 11 bases line up with TRBD2. V gave up 5 bases and J gave up 3 bases; unmatched junction bases: 2. Germline CDR1 is SGHTA and CDR2 is FQGNSA. CDR3 length: 15 amino acids. The CDR3 DNA follows: TGTGCCAGCAGCCGTAGCGGGAGGGACACCGGGGAGCTGTTTTTT. The encoded protein is CASSRSGRDTGELFF.

J is TRBJ1-1 and V is TRBV29-1, with 7 positions matching TRBD1. The CDR3 extends over 15 amino acids. Germline assignment: CDR1 SQVTM and CDR2 ANQGSEA. The V segment lost 7 bases and the J segment 4 bases; nucleotides outside the gene matches: 15. CDR3 bases: TGCAGCGGCGTGGGTAGGGGGCAAGGGGGCACTGAAGCTTTCTTT. This sequence encodes CSGVGRGQGGTEAFF.